A single sample gave rise to the 6 T cell receptor beta chains below, sequenced in a study of Ad26.COV2.S vaccination and SARS-CoV-2 variants listed by TCRdb under 2021. Per the publication, the time point label means: individuals recovered from natural SARS-CoV-2 infection. Libraries were made using the immunoSEQ multiplex PCR assay. The source is immuneACCESS, and TCRdb retained only in-frame sequences with V and J called. Part of the clones is not carried over; for the studies checked, unresolved V genes explain less than half of this, and the remainder is unexplained. The sample table shows 180,000 or so clones, and approximately 90% are seen once. The top ten clonotypes cover around 6.1% of the sample. The source material was peripheral blood, sampled after recovery from COVID-19. The receptors were gathered from a human donor who had recovered from COVID-19.

This clone was detected once. The chain links TRBV9 to TRBJ2-7; D could derive from TRBD1 or TRBD2 (5 bases each). CDR1 and CDR2 (germline): SGDLS, YYNGEE. The germline V and J ends were trimmed by 4 bases and 0 bases, with 17 bases remaining between them. The CDR3 is made up of 16 amino acids. Written as DNA, the CDR3 is TGTGCCAGCAGCTTCACCGGGACGGGATCCTCCTACGAGCAGTACTTC. It is translated as CASSFTGTGSSYEQYF. Supplemented by reference TRBV9 and TRBJ2-7, the full variable domain reads DSGVTQTPKHLITATGQRVTLRCSPRSGDLSVYWYQQSLDQGLQFLIQYYNGEERAKGNILERFSAQQFPDLHSELNLSSLELGDSALYFCASSFTGTGSSYEQYFGPGTRLTVT.

The chain couples TRBV7-9 to TRBJ2-7, with TRBD1 matching over 8 bases. J lost 2 bases, V lost 5 bases, and 5 bases had no gene match. CDR1 and CDR2 (germline): SEHNR, FQNEAQ (reference sequence). CDR3 length equals 14 residues. CDR3 coding DNA: TGTGCCAGCAGCCCCGGACAGGGCCCCTACGAGCAGTACTTC. Translated, it gives CASSPGQGPYEQYF.

V and J are TRBV11-3 and TRBJ2-3; 7 bases align to TRBD2. Germline V gene lookup returns CDR1 SGHNT and CDR2 YENEEA. CDR3 size: 15 residues. V shed 2 bases, J shed 4 bases, and the junction held 6 bases outside the gene matches. The CDR3 DNA follows: TGTGCCAGCAGCTTAAGAACTAGCGAGGCAGATACGCAGTATTTT. Translated, it gives CASSLRTSEADTQYF.

V gene TRBV28 combines with J gene TRBJ1-2; 7 bases are shared with TRBD1. Germline V gives CDR1 MDHEN, CDR2 SYDVKM. This CDR3 spans 14 amino acids. J gave up 4 bases and V 2 bases, and 4 bases lay outside the gene matches. The CDR3: CASSLVGGGYGYTF. In DNA form, the CDR3 reads TGTGCCAGCAGTTTAGTAGGGGGCGGCTATGGCTACACCTTC.

The chain carries TRBV5-8 and TRBJ1-3; D perhaps matches TRBD1 (6 bases). V was trimmed by 1 base and J by 5 bases, leaving 10 bases between them. The CDR3 spans 14 residues. Germline V lookup: CDR1 SGHTS, CDR2 YDEGEE. The CDR3 loop is CASSLSRGRNTIYF. Written as DNA, the CDR3 is TGTGCCAGCAGCTTGTCCAGGGGAAGAAACACCATATATTTT. The variable domain in full, with the rest retrieved from reference TRBV5-8 and TRBJ1-3, is EAGVTQSPTHLIKTRGQQATLRCSPISGHTSVYWYQQALGLGLQFLLWYDEGEERNRGNFPPRFSGRQFPNYSSELNVNALELEDSALYLCASSLSRGRNTIYFGEGSWLTVV.

The rearrangement links TRBV20-1 to TRBJ2-3; D unresolved. The germline V and J ends were trimmed by 6 bases and 6 bases, with 10 bases remaining between them. The CDR3 length is 11 residues. The germline CDR1 and CDR2 sequences are DFQATT and SNEGSKA (reference sequence). CDR3 nucleotide sequence: TGCAGTGCCACTCCGGAGGATACGCAGTATTTT. Translated, it gives CSATPEDTQYF.